Sequencing of this T cell receptor (beta chain) was carried out in a study of CD8+ T cells in alopecia areata. Study-level background: Treated patients' severity was scored by percentage of affected scalp area.

Treatment indicated: oral pan-JAK inhibitor, 5-10 mg twice daily. RNA was extracted and reverse transcribed into cDNA as the sequencing template. The method was immunoSEQ multiplex PCR; TCRdb's version includes in-frame clones alone and lacks a portion of them. The table includes 200,000 or so clones, roughly 50% detected once. Trimming pared 0 bases from V and 2 bases from J, leaving 9 bases between. The V gene's germline CDR1 is SGDLS and CDR2 YYNGEE. The CDR3 runs 15 residues. The sample consisted of CD4+ T cells sorted from blood, taken at week 24, from a patient treated with tofacitinib. This receptor was obtained from a human donor with alopecia areata. This sequence joins TRBV9 and TRBJ2-1, with D tentatively TRBD1 or TRBD2 (5 bases each). CDR3 in DNA: TGTGCCAGCAGCGTAGTCGTGGGGGCCTACAATGAGCAGTTCTTC. Translated, it gives CASSVVVGAYNEQFF.